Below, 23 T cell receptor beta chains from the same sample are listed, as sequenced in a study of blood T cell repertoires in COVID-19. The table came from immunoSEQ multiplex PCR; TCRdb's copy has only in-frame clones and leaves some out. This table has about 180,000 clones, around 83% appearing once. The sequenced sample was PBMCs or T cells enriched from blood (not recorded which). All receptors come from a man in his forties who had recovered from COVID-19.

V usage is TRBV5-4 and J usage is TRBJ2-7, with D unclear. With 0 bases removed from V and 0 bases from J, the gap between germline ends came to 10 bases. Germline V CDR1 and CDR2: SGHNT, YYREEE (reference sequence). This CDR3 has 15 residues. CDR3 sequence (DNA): TGTGCCAGCAGCTTGGCGAGCGCCGGCTCCTACGAGCAGTACTTC. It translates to CASSLASAGSYEQYF.

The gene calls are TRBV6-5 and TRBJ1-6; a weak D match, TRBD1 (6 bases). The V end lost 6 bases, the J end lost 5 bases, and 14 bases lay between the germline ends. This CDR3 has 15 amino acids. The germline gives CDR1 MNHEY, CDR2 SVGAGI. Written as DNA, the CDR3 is TGTGCCAGCAGAACAGGACAGCAGAATAATTCACCCCTCCACTTT. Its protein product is CASRTGQQNNSPLHF.

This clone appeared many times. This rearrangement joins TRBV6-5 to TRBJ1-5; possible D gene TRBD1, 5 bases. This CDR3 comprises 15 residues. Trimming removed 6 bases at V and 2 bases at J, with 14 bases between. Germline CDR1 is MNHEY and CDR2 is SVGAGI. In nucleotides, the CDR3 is TGTGCCAGCAGGGTAACAGGATGGGGCAATCAGCCCCAGCATTTT. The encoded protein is CASRVTGWGNQPQHF.

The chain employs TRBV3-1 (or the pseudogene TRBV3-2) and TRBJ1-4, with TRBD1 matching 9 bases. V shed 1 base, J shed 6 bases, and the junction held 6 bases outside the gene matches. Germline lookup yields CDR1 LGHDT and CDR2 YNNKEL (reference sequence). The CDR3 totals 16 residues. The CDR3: CASSQGRTGDYEKLFF. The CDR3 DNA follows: TGTGCCAGCAGCCAAGGGAGGACAGGGGATTATGAAAAACTGTTTTTT.

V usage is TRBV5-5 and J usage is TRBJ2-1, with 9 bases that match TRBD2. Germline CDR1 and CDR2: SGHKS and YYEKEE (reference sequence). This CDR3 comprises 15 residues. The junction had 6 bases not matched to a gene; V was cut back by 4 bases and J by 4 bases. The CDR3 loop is CASSLTSGSYNEQFF. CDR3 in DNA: TGTGCCAGCAGCCTTACTAGCGGGTCTTACAATGAGCAGTTCTTC.

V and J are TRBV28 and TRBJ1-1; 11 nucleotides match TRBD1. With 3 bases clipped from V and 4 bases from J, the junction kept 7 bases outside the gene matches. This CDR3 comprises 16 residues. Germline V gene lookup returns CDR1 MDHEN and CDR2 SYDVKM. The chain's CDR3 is CASSLIGQGASTEAFF. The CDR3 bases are TGTGCCAGCAGTTTGATTGGACAGGGGGCGAGCACTGAAGCTTTCTTT.

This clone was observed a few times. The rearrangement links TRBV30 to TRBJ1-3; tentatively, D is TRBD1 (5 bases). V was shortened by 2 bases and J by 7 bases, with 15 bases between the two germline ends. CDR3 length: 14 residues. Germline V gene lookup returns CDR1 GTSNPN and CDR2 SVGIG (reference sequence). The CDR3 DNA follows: TGTGCCTGGAGTCAAGACCGGGGGGTCAACACCATATATTTT. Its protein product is CAWSQDRGVNTIYF.

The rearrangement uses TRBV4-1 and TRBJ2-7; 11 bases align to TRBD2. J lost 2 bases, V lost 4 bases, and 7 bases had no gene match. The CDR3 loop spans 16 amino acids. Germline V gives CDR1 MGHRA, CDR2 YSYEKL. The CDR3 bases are TGCGCCAGCAGCCTATACCTGGGACTAGCGGCCTACGAGCAGTACTTC. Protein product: CASSLYLGLAAYEQYF.

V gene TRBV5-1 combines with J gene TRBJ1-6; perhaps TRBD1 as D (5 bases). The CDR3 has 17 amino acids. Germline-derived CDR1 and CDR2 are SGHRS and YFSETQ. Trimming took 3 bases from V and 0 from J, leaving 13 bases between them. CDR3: CASSSGLMSSYNSPLHF. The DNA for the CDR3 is TGCGCCAGCAGCTCGGGACTTATGAGCTCCTATAATTCACCCCTCCACTTT.

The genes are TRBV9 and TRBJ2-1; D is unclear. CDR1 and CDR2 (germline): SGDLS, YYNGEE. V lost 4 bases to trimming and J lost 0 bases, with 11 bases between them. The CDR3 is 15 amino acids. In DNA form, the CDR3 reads TGTGCCAGCAGCCCCCTCGCTAGCTCCTACAATGAGCAGTTCTTC. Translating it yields CASSPLASSYNEQFF.

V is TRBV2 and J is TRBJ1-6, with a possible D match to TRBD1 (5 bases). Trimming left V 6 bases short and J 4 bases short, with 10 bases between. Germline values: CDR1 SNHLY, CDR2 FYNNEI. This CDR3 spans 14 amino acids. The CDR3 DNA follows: TGTGCCAGCAGCGTTGGACAATATAATTCACCCCTCCACTTT. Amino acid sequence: CASSVGQYNSPLHF.

The CDR3 is CASSLSFLLHNEQFF. The CDR3 DNA reads as TGTGCCAGCAGCTTATCCTTTCTCCTCCACAATGAGCAGTTCTTC. V usage is TRBV7-8 and J usage is TRBJ2-1; D gene ambiguous. The V end was cut by 2 bases, the J end by 5 bases, with 13 bases between. Germline-derived CDR1 and CDR2 are SGHVS and FQNEAQ. This CDR3 is built from 15 residues.

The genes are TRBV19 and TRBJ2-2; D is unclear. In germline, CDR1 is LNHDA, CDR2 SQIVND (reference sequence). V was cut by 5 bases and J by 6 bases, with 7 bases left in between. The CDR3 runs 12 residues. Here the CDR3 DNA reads TGTGCCAGTAGTGCCAGGCCCGGGGAGCTGTTTTTT. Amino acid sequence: CASSARPGELFF.

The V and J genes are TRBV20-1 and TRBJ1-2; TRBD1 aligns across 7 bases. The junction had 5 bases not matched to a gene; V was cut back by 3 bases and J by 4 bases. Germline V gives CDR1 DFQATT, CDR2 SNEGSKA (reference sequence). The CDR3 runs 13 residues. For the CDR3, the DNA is TGCAGTGCTAGTAACAGGGGTACCTATGGCTACACCTTC. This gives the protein CSASNRGTYGYTF.

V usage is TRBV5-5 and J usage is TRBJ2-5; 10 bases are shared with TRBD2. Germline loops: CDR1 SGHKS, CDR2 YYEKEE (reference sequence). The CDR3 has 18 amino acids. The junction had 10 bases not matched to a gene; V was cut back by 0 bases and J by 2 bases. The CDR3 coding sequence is TGTGCCAGCAGCTTGGAAGTAGCGGGAGGAAGTCGGCAAGAGACCCAGTACTTC. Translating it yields CASSLEVAGGSRQETQYF.

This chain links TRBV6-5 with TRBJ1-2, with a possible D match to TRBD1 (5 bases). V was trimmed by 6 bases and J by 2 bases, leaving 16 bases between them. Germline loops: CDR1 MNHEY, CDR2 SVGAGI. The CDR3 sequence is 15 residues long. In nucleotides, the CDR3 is TGTGCCAGCAGCCCCTCCGGGCAGGGCAACTATGGCTACACCTTC. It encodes CASSPSGQGNYGYTF.

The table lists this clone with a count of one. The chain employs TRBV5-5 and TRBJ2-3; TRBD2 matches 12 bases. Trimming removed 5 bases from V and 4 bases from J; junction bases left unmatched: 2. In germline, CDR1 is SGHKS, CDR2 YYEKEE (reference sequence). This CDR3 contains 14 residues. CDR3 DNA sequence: TGTGCCAGCAGAGGACTAGCGGGACCAGATACGCAGTATTTT. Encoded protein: CASRGLAGPDTQYF.

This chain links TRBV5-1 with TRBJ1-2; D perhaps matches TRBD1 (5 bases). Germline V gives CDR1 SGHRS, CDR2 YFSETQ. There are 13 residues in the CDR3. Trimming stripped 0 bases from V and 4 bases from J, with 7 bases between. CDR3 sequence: CASSLGQSYGYTF. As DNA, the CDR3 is TGCGCCAGCAGCTTGGGACAGTCCTATGGCTACACCTTC.

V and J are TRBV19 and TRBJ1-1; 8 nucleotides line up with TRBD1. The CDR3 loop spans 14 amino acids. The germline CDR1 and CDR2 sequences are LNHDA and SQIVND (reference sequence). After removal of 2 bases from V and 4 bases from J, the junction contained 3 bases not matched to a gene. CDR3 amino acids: CASSIPTGGTEAFF. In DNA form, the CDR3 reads TGTGCCAGTAGTATACCTACAGGGGGCACTGAAGCTTTCTTT.

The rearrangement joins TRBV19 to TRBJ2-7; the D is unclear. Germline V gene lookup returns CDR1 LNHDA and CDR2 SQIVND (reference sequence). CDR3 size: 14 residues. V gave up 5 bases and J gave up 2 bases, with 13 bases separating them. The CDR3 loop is CASSSISGTYEQYF. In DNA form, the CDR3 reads TGTGCCAGTAGTTCCATCTCAGGAACCTACGAGCAGTACTTC. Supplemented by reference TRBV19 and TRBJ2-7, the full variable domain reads DGGITQSPKYLFRKEGQNVTLSCEQNLNHDAMYWYRQDPGQGLRLIYYSQIVNDFQKGDIAEGYSVSREKKESFPLTVTSAQKNPTAFYLCASSSISGTYEQYFGPGTRLTVT.

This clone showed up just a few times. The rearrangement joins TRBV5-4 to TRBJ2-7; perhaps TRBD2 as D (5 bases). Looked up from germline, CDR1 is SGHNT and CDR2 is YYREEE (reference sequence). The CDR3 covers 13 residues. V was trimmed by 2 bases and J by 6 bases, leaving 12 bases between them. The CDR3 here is CASSFEGSREQYF. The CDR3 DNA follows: TGTGCCAGCAGCTTTGAGGGCTCTCGCGAGCAGTACTTC.

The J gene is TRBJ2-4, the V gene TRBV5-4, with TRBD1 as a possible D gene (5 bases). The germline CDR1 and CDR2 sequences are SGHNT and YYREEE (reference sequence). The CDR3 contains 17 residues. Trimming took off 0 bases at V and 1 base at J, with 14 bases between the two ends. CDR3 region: CASSLEKAGKAKNIQYF. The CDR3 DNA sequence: TGTGCCAGCAGCTTGGAGAAGGCAGGGAAGGCCAAAAACATTCAGTACTTC.

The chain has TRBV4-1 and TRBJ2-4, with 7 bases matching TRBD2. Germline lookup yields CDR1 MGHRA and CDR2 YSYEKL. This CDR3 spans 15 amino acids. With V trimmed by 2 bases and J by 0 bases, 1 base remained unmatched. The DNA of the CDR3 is TGCGCCAGCAGCCAACCGGGGGGAGCCAAAAACATTCAGTACTTC. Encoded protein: CASSQPGGAKNIQYF.